Below, 27 T cell receptor beta chains from the same sample are listed, as sequenced in a study of beta chain features in type 1 diabetes listed by TCRdb under 2018. What the authors observed across the whole study: Type 1 diabetes patients showed a moderate but significant shortening of TCRB CDR3 length in all four CD4+ subsets.

Antigens of these TCRs are unknown. The library was made by the immunoSEQ multiplex PCR assay. All of the isolated RNA was reverse transcribed with the High Capacity cDNA Reverse Transcription Kit, so expressed TCRB transcripts were sequenced. The clones in this table, taken by TCRdb from immuneACCESS, are in-frame only. Not every clone is retained; where verified, under half of the shortfall comes from an unresolved V gene, and the cause of the rest is unknown. This sample gives around 690,000 clones in total; roughly 12% of them show up just once. The leading ten clones occupy more than 0.1% of the sample. Sequencing was done on a sample of naive CD4+ T cells from blood. This specimen's cell subset or site label, interpreted: true naive CD4+ T cells. The receptors shown here come from a man aged 25 to 40 with type 1 diabetes.

The chain couples TRBV2 to TRBJ2-3; no clear D. The germline V gene encodes CDR1 SNHLY and CDR2 FYNNEI. Deletions cut 2 bases from V and 9 bases from J, with 3 bases between. The CDR3 is made up of 10 amino acids. The CDR3 loop reads CASSESTQYF. CDR3 DNA sequence: TGTGCCAGCAGTGAATCGACGCAGTATTTT.

This clone was detected only a few times. CDR3 coding DNA: TGTGCCATCAGTGTGCAGGATTCCTACGAGCAGTACTTC. Its translation: CAISVQDSYEQYF. J is TRBJ2-7 and V is TRBV10-3; D call uncertain. Germline V lookup: CDR1 ENHRY, CDR2 SYGVKD. V lost 4 bases to trimming and J lost 1 base, with 8 bases between them. This CDR3 is built from 13 residues.

The chain is built from TRBV9 and TRBJ2-7; D tentatively fits TRBD1 or TRBD2 (5 bases each). Deletions cut 3 bases from V and 6 bases from J, with 19 bases between. The germline CDR1 and CDR2 sequences are SGDLS and YYNGEE. The CDR3 extends over 15 amino acids. The CDR3 here is CASSETGTRAAEQYF. The DNA for the CDR3 is TGTGCCAGCAGCGAAACCGGGACGAGGGCGGCCGAGCAGTACTTC. The full variable domain, in which reference TRBV9 and TRBJ2-7 provide the parts outside the CDR3, is DSGVTQTPKHLITATGQRVTLRCSPRSGDLSVYWYQQSLDQGLQFLIQYYNGEERAKGNILERFSAQQFPDLHSELNLSSLELGDSALYFCASSETGTRAAEQYFGPGTRLTVT.

This clone turned up a few times. The rearrangement links TRBV2 to TRBJ1-6; unclear D gene. CDR3 length: 14 amino acids. From germline, CDR1 is SNHLY and CDR2 FYNNEI. The V gene lost 6 bases and the J gene lost 13 bases, with 19 bases spanning the gap. The CDR3 is CASRAGRYESPLHF. The CDR3, as DNA: TGTGCCAGCAGAGCGGGCCGGTACGAGTCCCCCCTCCACTTT. The full variable domain, its missing parts supplied by reference TRBV2 and TRBJ1-6, is EPEVTQTPSHQVTQMGQEVILRCVPISNHLYFYWYRQILGQKVEFLVSFYNNEISEKSEIFDDQFSVERPDGSNFTLKIRSTKLEDSAMYFCASRAGRYESPLHFGNGTRLTVT.

In its sample, this clone was seen a few times. This rearrangement joins TRBV11-2 to TRBJ2-5, with D perhaps assigned TRBD1 or TRBD2 (5 bases each). This CDR3 is built from 14 residues. V was pared by 5 bases and J by 5 bases, with 15 bases between. Germline V CDR1 and CDR2: SGHAT, FQNNGV. DNA of the CDR3: TGTGCCAGCAGCAGATCCCCGGGGCTGGAGACCCAGTACTTC. This translates into CASSRSPGLETQYF.

The rearrangement links TRBV5-1 to TRBJ1-3; D remains unclear. The CDR3 is 15 amino acids. Germline loops: CDR1 SGHRS, CDR2 YFSETQ. The ends were cut back, 2 bases at V and 1 base at J, with 10 bases in the middle. Here the CDR3 DNA reads TGCGCCAGCAGCTTCACCCCGGGATCTGGAAACACCATATATTTT. Its translation: CASSFTPGSGNTIYF.

The chain has TRBV25-1 and TRBJ2-7; 8 positions agree with TRBD1. Germline lookup yields CDR1 MGHDK and CDR2 SYGVNS. The J segment lost 2 bases and the V segment lost 4 bases, leaving 7 bases of the junction unmatched. There are 15 residues in the CDR3. The CDR3 region is CASSVPGTGAYEQYF. The CDR3 DNA reads as TGTGCCAGCAGTGTCCCCGGGACAGGAGCCTACGAGCAGTACTTC.

This clone showed up just a few times. The rearrangement uses TRBV28 and TRBJ2-5, with D possibly matching TRBD1 (5 bases). Trimming shortened V by 5 bases and J by 3 bases, and 10 bases separated the two germline ends. Looked up from germline, CDR1 is MDHEN and CDR2 is SYDVKM. CDR3 length: 13 amino acids. The CDR3 protein is CASSRKGEETQYF. In DNA, the CDR3 is TGTGCCAGCAGTCGAAAAGGGGAAGAGACCCAGTACTTC.

The J gene is TRBJ2-7, the V gene TRBV11-2; D uncertain. The germline gives CDR1 SGHAT, CDR2 FQNNGV. V was shortened by 1 base and J by 2 bases, with 6 bases between the two germline ends. The CDR3 has 13 residues. The CDR3 is CASSLVTTYEQYF. The CDR3 DNA is TGTGCCAGCAGCTTAGTTACAACCTACGAGCAGTACTTC.

The rearrangement links TRBV4-3 to TRBJ2-7; 8 bases agree with TRBD1. Trimming removed 1 base from V and 6 bases from J; junction bases left unmatched: 2. Germline V lookup: CDR1 LGHNA, CDR2 YSLEER. This CDR3 contains 13 residues. The CDR3 DNA sequence: TGCGCCAGCAGCCAAGCCGGGACAGGCGAGCAGTACTTC. This encodes CASSQAGTGEQYF.

This sequence joins TRBV9 and TRBJ2-5; D possibly corresponds to TRBD2 (6 bases). V lost 0 bases, J lost 10 bases, and 16 bases lay in between. The length of the CDR3 is 14 residues. CDR1 SGDLS and CDR2 YYNGEE come from the germline V gene. The CDR3 DNA is TGTGCCAGCAGCGTAGCCCCGGGGGATGAGGACCAGTACTTC. Translation: CASSVAPGDEDQYF.

The chain joins TRBV7-2 to TRBJ1-3; 9 nucleotides agree with TRBD1. J gave up 8 bases and V 3 bases, and 5 bases lay outside the gene matches. This CDR3 comprises 14 residues. Per germline, CDR1 SGHTA and CDR2 FQGNSA. CDR3 in DNA: TGTGCCAGCAGCTTGGGACAGGGTAGTTACACCATATATTTT. Translated: CASSLGQGSYTIYF.

This clone was seen only a few times. This chain connects TRBV18 to TRBJ1-1; tentative D call: TRBD1 (6 bases). Germline values: CDR1 KGHSH, CDR2 LQKENI. The CDR3 contains 15 residues. V lost 3 bases and J 4 bases, leaving 15 bases between the germline ends. In DNA form, the CDR3 reads TGTGCCAGCTCACCGGGAACAGGGCCCACCACTGAAGCTTTCTTT. Translated, it gives CASSPGTGPTTEAFF.

This clone was seen a handful of times. The chain has TRBV19 and TRBJ2-1, with TRBD1 matching over 8 bases. The germline V gene encodes CDR1 LNHDA and CDR2 SQIVND (reference sequence). V was pared by 3 bases and J by 2 bases, with 3 bases of the junction left unmatched. The CDR3 length is 15 residues. As DNA, the CDR3 is TGTGCCAGTAGTATCGACAGGGGACCCTACAATGAGCAGTTCTTC. Residues: CASSIDRGPYNEQFF.

V usage is TRBV6-5 and J usage is TRBJ1-5; TRBD1 matches 7 bases. V shed 6 bases, J shed 3 bases, and the junction held 5 bases outside the gene matches. Germline loops: CDR1 MNHEY, CDR2 SVGAGI. The CDR3 is made up of 14 amino acids. The CDR3 is CASRLTGANQPQHF. Here the CDR3 DNA reads TGTGCCAGCAGACTTACAGGGGCCAATCAGCCCCAGCATTTT.

The genes are TRBV28 and TRBJ1-4; D remains ambiguous. The V end lost 4 bases, the J end lost 0 bases, and 6 bases lay between the germline ends. Germline V gene lookup returns CDR1 MDHEN and CDR2 SYDVKM. The CDR3 has 14 residues. CDR3 sequence reads: CASSSGATNEKLFF. CDR3 nucleotides: TGTGCCAGCAGTTCTGGAGCAACTAATGAAAAACTGTTTTTT.

The chain has TRBV5-1 and TRBJ1-1, with D hard to call. Germline CDR1 reads SGHRS; CDR2 reads YFSETQ. This CDR3 has 13 residues. V was pared by 2 bases and J by 5 bases, with 10 bases between. The CDR3 nucleotides read TGCGCCAGCAGCTTTTTACAGACGACTGAAGCTTTCTTT. It is translated as CASSFLQTTEAFF.

This chain connects TRBV7-9 to TRBJ1-5; no clear D gene. From germline, CDR1 is SEHNR and CDR2 FQNEAQ (reference sequence). The CDR3 sequence is 13 residues long. V was clipped by 1 base and J by 16 bases, with 17 bases between them. The CDR3 coding sequence is TGTGCCAGCAGCTTAGAGGATAGTGGTCTAATCCATTTT. It translates to CASSLEDSGLIHF.

This clone has more than one count but fewer than ten. The gene calls are TRBV6-5 and TRBJ1-2, with 11 bases fitting TRBD1. The CDR3 is 14 amino acids. The germline V gene has CDR1 MNHEY and CDR2 SVGAGI. The J segment lost 5 bases and the V segment lost 2 bases, leaving 1 base of the junction unmatched. The chain's CDR3 is CASSYGTGGYGYTF. In nucleotides, the CDR3 is TGTGCCAGCAGTTACGGGACAGGGGGTTATGGCTACACCTTC.

This clone was detected a few times. This chain joins TRBV4-3 and TRBJ2-3; no clear D. V lost 6 bases, J lost 4 bases, and 8 bases lay in between. Per the germline V gene, CDR1 is LGHNA and CDR2 is YSLEER. The CDR3 is 12 amino acids. As DNA, the CDR3 is TGCGCCAGCAGGAATGGGCCAGATACGCAGTATTTT. Its protein is CASRNGPDTQYF.

J is TRBJ2-5 and V is TRBV2, with D perhaps TRBD2 (6 bases). Germline V lookup: CDR1 SNHLY, CDR2 FYNNEI. The CDR3 totals 15 residues. V lost 7 bases and J 7 bases, leaving 22 bases between the germline ends. DNA for the CDR3: TGTGCCAGCATGGAGGAGGACGGACTACCCCGGACCCAGTACTTC. Its protein product is CASMEEDGLPRTQYF. The full variable domain, completed using reference TRBV2 and TRBJ2-5, is EPEVTQTPSHQVTQMGQEVILRCVPISNHLYFYWYRQILGQKVEFLVSFYNNEISEKSEIFDDQFSVERPDGSNFTLKIRSTKLEDSAMYFCASMEEDGLPRTQYFGPGTRLLVL.

J is TRBJ2-5 and V is TRBV5-1; 7 bases agree with TRBD1. Germline assignment: CDR1 SGHRS and CDR2 YFSETQ. CDR3 length: 15 amino acids. The junction had 10 bases not matched to a gene; V was cut back by 4 bases and J by 4 bases. This CDR3 is CASSVSGTEGETQYF. DNA of the CDR3: TGCGCCAGCAGCGTTAGTGGGACAGAGGGAGAGACCCAGTACTTC.

The chain links TRBV28 to TRBJ2-7; D remains unclear. The CDR3 sequence is 11 residues long. Germline assignment: CDR1 MDHEN and CDR2 SYDVKM. V lost 3 bases and J 5 bases, leaving 5 bases between the germline ends. The CDR3 bases are TGTGCCAGCAGTTTTTCGGACGAGCAGTACTTC. This gives the protein CASSFSDEQYF. Complete variable domain (other parts from reference TRBV28 and TRBJ2-7): DVKVTQSSRYLVKRTGEKVFLECVQDMDHENMFWYRQDPGLGLRLIYFSYDVKMKEKGDIPEGYSVSREKKERFSLILESASTNQTSMYLCASSFSDEQYFGPGTRLTVT.

This clone has more than one count but fewer than ten. The gene calls are TRBV6-6 and TRBJ1-1; maybe TRBD1 (5 bases). V lost 0 bases, J lost 0 bases, and 11 bases lay in between. This CDR3 is 16 amino acids long. The germline gives CDR1 MNHNY, CDR2 SVGAGI (reference sequence). The DNA for the CDR3 is TGTGCCAGCAGTTACTCGCCTGGGGCCATGAACACTGAAGCTTTCTTT. Protein: CASSYSPGAMNTEAFF.

V and J are TRBV7-6 and TRBJ1-5; the match to TRBD1 covers 7 bases. J gave up 1 base and V 1 base, and 4 bases lay outside the gene matches. CDR3 length: 16 amino acids. Per the germline V gene, CDR1 is SGHVS and CDR2 is FNYEAQ. CDR3 amino acids: CASSLGQGVSNQPQHF. CDR3 coding DNA: TGTGCCAGCAGCTTAGGCCAGGGGGTGAGCAATCAGCCCCAGCATTTT.

This clone has just one count. This sequence joins TRBV29-1 and TRBJ1-4; the D gene is possibly TRBD1 (6 bases). The V gene lost 3 bases and the J gene lost 0 bases, with 11 bases spanning the gap. Germline CDR1 is SQVTM and CDR2 is ANQGSEA. This CDR3 has 15 residues. This CDR3 reads CSVEGHPSTNEKLFF. CDR3 in DNA: TGCAGCGTTGAGGGACACCCGTCAACTAATGAAAAACTGTTTTTT. Supplemented by reference TRBV29-1 and TRBJ1-4, the full variable domain reads SAVISQKPSRDICQRGTSLTIQCQVDSQVTMMFWYRQQPGQSLTLIATANQGSEATYESGFVIDKFPISRPNLTFSTLTVSNMSPEDSSIYLCSVEGHPSTNEKLFFGSGTQLSVL.

The chain recombines TRBV7-8 with TRBJ1-4; maybe TRBD1 (5 bases). Germline V CDR1 and CDR2: SGHVS, FQNEAQ. With 4 bases removed from V and 8 bases from J, the gap between germline ends came to 14 bases. CDR3 size: 14 residues. CDR3 in DNA: TGTGCCAGCAGCTCAGGGCGGCCTACGGAAAAACTGTTTTTT. As protein: CASSSGRPTEKLFF.